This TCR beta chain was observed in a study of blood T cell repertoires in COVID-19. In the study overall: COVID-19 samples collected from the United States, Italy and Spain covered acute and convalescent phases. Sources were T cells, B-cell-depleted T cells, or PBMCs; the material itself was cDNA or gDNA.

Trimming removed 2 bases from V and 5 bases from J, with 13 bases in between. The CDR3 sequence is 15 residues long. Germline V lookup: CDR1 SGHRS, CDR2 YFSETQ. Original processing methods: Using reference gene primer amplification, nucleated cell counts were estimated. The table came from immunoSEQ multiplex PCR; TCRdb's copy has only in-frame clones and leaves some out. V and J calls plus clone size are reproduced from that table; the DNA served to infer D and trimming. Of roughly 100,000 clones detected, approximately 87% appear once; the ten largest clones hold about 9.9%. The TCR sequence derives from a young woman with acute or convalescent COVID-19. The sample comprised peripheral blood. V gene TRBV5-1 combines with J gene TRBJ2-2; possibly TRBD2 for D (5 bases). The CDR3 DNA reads TGCGCCAGCAGCTTAGGACTTTCTCTGACCGGGGAGCTGTTTTTT. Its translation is CASSLGLSLTGELFF. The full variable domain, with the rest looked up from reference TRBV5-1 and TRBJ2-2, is KAGVTQTPRYLIKTRGQQVTLSCSPISGHRSVSWYQQTPGQGLQFLFEYFSETQRNKGNFPGRFSGRQFSNSRSEMNVSTLELGDSALYLCASSLGLSLTGELFFGEGSRLTVL.